The next 24 T cell receptor beta chains were all read from a single sample in a study of cytomegalovirus exposure and HLA in healthy donors. It was with 60 Vbeta and 13 Jbeta primers that the PCR ran. Some clones are missing from TCRdb's copy, which holds only in-frame ones; the method was immunoSEQ multiplex PCR. The data contain roughly 110,000 clones, around four fifths of them singletons. Sequenced input: PBMCs. Source of these receptors: a man younger than 40 in good health and CMV-seronegative.

This clone has just one count. The chain has TRBV9 and TRBJ1-1, with TRBD1 identical over 8 bases. Germline V gene sequence: CDR1 SGDLS, CDR2 YYNGEE. With 4 bases clipped from V and 4 bases from J, the junction kept 6 bases outside the gene matches. The CDR3 covers 14 residues. The CDR3 DNA follows: TGTGCCAGCAGCTCCTGGACAGGGAGCACTGAAGCTTTCTTT. It yields the protein CASSSWTGSTEAFF.

The rearrangement links TRBV9 to TRBJ1-1, with 8 bases that match TRBD1. J lost 0 bases, V lost 4 bases, and 5 bases had no gene match. Germline V gene lookup returns CDR1 SGDLS and CDR2 YYNGEE. The CDR3 is 15 amino acids. CDR3 protein: CASSSRQGMNTEAFF. CDR3 in DNA: TGTGCCAGCAGCTCCCGACAGGGGATGAACACTGAAGCTTTCTTT.

V gene TRBV29-1 combines with J gene TRBJ2-2; maybe TRBD2 (6 bases). Between the trimmed V and J ends, which lost 5 bases and 6 bases, there was a span of 34 bases. CDR3 length: 20 amino acids. Germline V CDR1 and CDR2: SQVTM, ANQGSEA. CDR3 sequence (DNA): TGCAGCGTTCCAAGGGTCCCATCAGCCGGGACTCCTCCATCCGCCGGGGAGCTGTTTTTT. Amino acids: CSVPRVPSAGTPPSAGELFF.

This rearrangement joins TRBV2 to TRBJ1-5, with no clear D. CDR1 and CDR2 from the germline V gene are SNHLY and FYNNEI. The CDR3 spans 13 residues. V was pared by 5 bases and J by 6 bases, with 11 bases between. CDR3 sequence: CASSSFGGQPQHF. The CDR3 DNA sequence: TGTGCCAGCAGTTCGTTCGGAGGTCAGCCCCAGCATTTT.

The rearrangement joins TRBV6-6 to TRBJ1-3; D is perhaps TRBD1 (5 bases). This CDR3 is built from 14 residues. Trimming stripped 5 bases from V and 0 bases from J, with 8 bases between. The germline gives CDR1 MNHNY, CDR2 SVGAGI (reference sequence). In DNA form, the CDR3 reads TGTGCCAGCAGTACAGGATCCTCTGGAAACACCATATATTTT. Translating gives CASSTGSSGNTIYF.

The chain carries TRBV5-1 and TRBJ2-5; 11 bases are a match to TRBD1. The ends lost 4 bases at V and 5 bases at J; junction bases unmatched: 4. The CDR3 length is 14 residues. Germline lookup yields CDR1 SGHRS and CDR2 YFSETQ. The CDR3 nucleotides are TGCGCCAGCAGCCCCGGGACAGGGGGGGAGACCCAGTACTTC. Translation: CASSPGTGGETQYF.

This rearrangement joins TRBV10-3 to TRBJ2-3; TRBD2 matches at 7 bases. Germline-derived CDR1 and CDR2 are ENHRY and SYGVKD. The V and J ends lost 10 bases and 1 base, in that order; junction bases with no gene match: 5. This CDR3 has 13 amino acids. The CDR3 DNA sequence: TGTGCCAACTCCCGGGAGGGCACAGATACGCAGTATTTT. Protein sequence: CANSREGTDTQYF.

The rearrangement links TRBV7-9 to TRBJ1-2; tentatively, D is TRBD1 (6 bases). The CDR3 consists of 14 residues. Germline CDR1 and CDR2: SEHNR and FQNEAQ (reference sequence). Deletions cut 4 bases from V and 0 bases from J, with 9 bases between. CDR3 sequence reads: CASSSGQTNYGYTF. The CDR3 DNA reads TGTGCCAGCAGCTCCGGACAGACTAACTATGGCTACACCTTC.

The CDR3 region is CASSFTWSTGELFF. CDR3 nucleotide sequence: TGTGCCAGCAGCTTTACTTGGTCTACCGGGGAGCTGTTTTTT. The J gene is TRBJ2-2, the V gene TRBV7-2; no clear D. The germline V gene has CDR1 SGHTA and CDR2 FQGNSA. With 3 bases removed from V and 5 bases from J, the gap between germline ends came to 10 bases. This CDR3 contains 14 residues.

The V and J genes are TRBV19 and TRBJ2-7; TRBD1 is a possible D gene (6 bases). The germline V gene encodes CDR1 LNHDA and CDR2 SQIVND (reference sequence). Trimming left V 4 bases short and J 0 bases short, with 16 bases between. The CDR3 runs 16 residues. The CDR3 nucleotides are TGTGCCAGTAGTAAGCTCCGGACAGTAAACTCCTACGAGCAGTACTTC. This encodes CASSKLRTVNSYEQYF.

The gene calls are TRBV28 and TRBJ1-2; D uncertain. CDR1 is MDHEN, CDR2 SYDVKM, per germline. The CDR3 runs to 12 residues. V lost 5 bases and J 8 bases, leaving 12 bases between the germline ends. In nucleotides, the CDR3 is TGTGCCAGCAGTAAGTACAGTTACGGCTACACCTTC. This sequence encodes CASSKYSYGYTF.

The gene calls are TRBV7-7 and TRBJ2-7; TRBD2 agrees at 7 bases. V trimming: 1 base; J trimming: 3 bases; junction bases outside the gene matches: 6. CDR1 is SSHAT, CDR2 FNYEAQ, per germline (reference sequence). This CDR3 region has 15 residues. The CDR3 DNA reads as TGTGCCAGCAGCTTAGGGCAGGGAGGGTTCTACGAGCAGTACTTC. Translating gives CASSLGQGGFYEQYF.

The chain employs TRBV7-3 and TRBJ2-1; 10 bases line up with TRBD2. V dropped 0 bases and J dropped 7; count of bases not matched to a gene: 6. The CDR3 is made up of 16 amino acids. Germline assignment: CDR1 SGHTA and CDR2 FQGTGA. Here the CDR3 DNA reads TGTGCCAGCAGCTTAACCGCGAGCGGGAGGGCTAATGAGCAGTTCTTC. Encoded protein: CASSLTASGRANEQFF.

The chain employs TRBV9 and TRBJ2-5, with unresolved D. The CDR3 totals 12 residues. The germline V gene encodes CDR1 SGDLS and CDR2 YYNGEE. V was clipped by 2 bases and J by 3 bases, with 5 bases between them. CDR3 sequence: CASSVREETQYF. CDR3 DNA sequence: TGTGCCAGCAGCGTTAGAGAAGAGACCCAGTACTTC.

The chain links TRBV19 to TRBJ1-1; D unclear. V was shortened by 3 bases and J by 2 bases, with 7 bases between the two germline ends. The CDR3 has 13 residues. CDR1 and CDR2 (germline): LNHDA, SQIVND (reference sequence). Here the CDR3 DNA reads TGTGCCAGTAGTATGGGCCTTAACACTGAAGCTTTCTTT. Protein product: CASSMGLNTEAFF.

The table lists this clone with a count of one. J is TRBJ2-7 and V is TRBV4-2, with a tentative D call TRBD2 (7 bases). Trimming removed 5 bases from V and 0 bases from J, with 14 bases in between. Germline CDR1 and CDR2: LGHNA and YNFKEQ. The CDR3 consists of 15 residues. CDR3 coding DNA: TGTGCCAGCAGCGCGGGGGCGGGCAGCTCCTACGAGCAGTACTTC. It specifies CASSAGAGSSYEQYF.

The chain links TRBV15 to TRBJ1-5; possible D gene TRBD1, 6 bases. V was shortened by 9 bases and J by 0 bases, with 15 bases between the two germline ends. CDR3 size: 15 residues. Germline lookup yields CDR1 LNHNV and CDR2 YYDKDF (reference sequence). This CDR3 reads CATAKTGYSNQPQHF. In DNA form, the CDR3 reads TGTGCCACTGCAAAGACAGGATATAGCAATCAGCCCCAGCATTTT.

The chain links TRBV7-3 to TRBJ2-1, with D possibly being TRBD2 (5 bases). Germline V gene sequence: CDR1 SGHTA, CDR2 FQGTGA. This CDR3 region has 15 residues. V was trimmed by 2 bases and J by 0 bases, leaving 8 bases between them. The CDR3 DNA follows: TGTGCCAGCAGCTTAGAGGGTAGCTCCTACAATGAGCAGTTCTTC. Protein: CASSLEGSSYNEQFF.

The genes are TRBV6-1 and TRBJ2-7; 9 nucleotides match TRBD2. Unmatched junction bases numbered 5, after V lost 3 bases and J lost 2 bases. Germline CDR1 and CDR2: MNHNS and SASEGT. The CDR3 length is 15 residues. The CDR3 spells CASSESIAGAYEQYF. CDR3 nucleotide sequence: TGTGCCAGCAGTGAGTCGATAGCGGGGGCCTACGAGCAGTACTTC.

The V and J genes are TRBV7-8 and TRBJ2-3; D may be TRBD2 (7 bases). V was clipped by 5 bases and J by 3 bases, with 21 bases between them. Per germline, CDR1 SGHVS and CDR2 FQNEAQ. CDR3 length: 17 amino acids. CDR3 protein: CASSRRGGQGVTDTQYF. In DNA form, the CDR3 reads TGTGCCAGCAGCCGAAGGGGGGGGCAGGGCGTTACAGATACGCAGTATTTT.

This chain connects TRBV27 to TRBJ2-1, with TRBD2 identical over 13 bases. The CDR3 has 16 amino acids. Germline assignment: CDR1 MNHEY and CDR2 SMNVEV (reference sequence). V lost 5 bases, J lost 6 bases, and 7 bases stayed unmatched. For the CDR3, the DNA is TGTGCCAGCAGTACACCGACTAGCGGGAGGAGCAATGAGCAGTTCTTC. Its protein product is CASSTPTSGRSNEQFF.

This clone came up once. The CDR3 sequence is CASMRSGTYNEQFF. The CDR3, as DNA: TGTGCCAGCATGAGAAGCGGGACCTACAATGAGCAGTTCTTC. V and J are TRBV6-5 and TRBJ2-1, with 7 bases matching TRBD2. Germline CDR1 MNHEY, CDR2 SVGAGI. The CDR3 has 14 amino acids. Trimming cost V 7 bases and J 2 bases; bases outside gene matches: 5.

The rearrangement joins TRBV5-5 to TRBJ2-5; 9 bases map to TRBD2. The last part of the DNA fits TRBJ2-7 better; the J call may be wrong. This CDR3 is built from 15 residues. Per germline, CDR1 SGHKS and CDR2 YYEKEE (reference sequence). The CDR3 is CASSSVAGASYEQYF. The CDR3 DNA follows: TGTGCCAGCAGCTCCGTAGCGGGAGCGTCCTACGAGCAGTACTTC.

The chain couples TRBV5-5 to TRBJ1-1, with 8 bases matching TRBD1. The CDR3 loop spans 17 amino acids. Germline CDR1 is SGHKS and CDR2 is YYEKEE (reference sequence). The trim removed 0 bases at V and 5 bases at J, leaving 12 bases unmatched. CDR3 nucleotide sequence: TGTGCCAGCAGCTTGGCCACAGGGGGACTTCGTTGGACTGAAGCTTTCTTT. Amino acid sequence: CASSLATGGLRWTEAFF.